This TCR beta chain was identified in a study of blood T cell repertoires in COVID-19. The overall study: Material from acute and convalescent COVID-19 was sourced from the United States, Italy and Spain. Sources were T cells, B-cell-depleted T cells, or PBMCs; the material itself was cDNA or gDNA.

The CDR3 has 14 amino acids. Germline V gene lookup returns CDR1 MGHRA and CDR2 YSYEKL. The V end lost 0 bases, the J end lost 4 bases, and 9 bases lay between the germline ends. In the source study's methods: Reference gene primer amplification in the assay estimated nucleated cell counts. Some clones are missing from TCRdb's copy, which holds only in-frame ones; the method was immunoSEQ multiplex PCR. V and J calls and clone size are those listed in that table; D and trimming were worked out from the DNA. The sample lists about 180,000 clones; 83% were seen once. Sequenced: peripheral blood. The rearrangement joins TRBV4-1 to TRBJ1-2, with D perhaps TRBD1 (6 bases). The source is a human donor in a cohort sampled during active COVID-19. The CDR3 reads CASSQEWTAYGYTF. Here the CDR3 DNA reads TGCGCCAGCAGCCAAGAGTGGACAGCCTATGGCTACACCTTC.